Listed below are T cell receptor beta chains from one sample, sequenced in a study of vaccination and CD4 T cells after COVID-19. No cognate antigen is known for these TCRs. TCRdb fed the PCR reads into MiXCR, producing one record per CDR3 protein. The profile covers tens of thousands of distinct CDR3 sequences, with roughly 33% appearing a single time and 11% taken by the ten largest. The sequencing here drew on CD4+ T cells from blood, cultured in vitro, taken about 7 months after SARS-CoV-2 vaccination. All receptors derive from a human donor who had recovered from COVID-19. CDR3s include the opening cysteine and the closing phenylalanine or tryptophan. A D gene is named only where the DNA matches it firmly. Clone size, where shown, is once, few, many, or a class for clones that have expanded.

clone_size	v_call	j_call	d_call	cdr3_nt	cdr3_aa
.	TRBV2	TRBJ1-2	TRBD1	TGTGCCAGCAGCAACTCAGGGGGCTACTATGGCTACACCTTC	CASSNSGGYYGYTF
few	TRBV7-9	TRBJ1-1	.	TGTGCCAGCAGTCAAAAGAACACTGAAGCTTTCTTT	CASSQKNTEAFF
.	TRBV11-3	TRBJ2-3	.	TGTGCCAGCAGCGTCAACCCCTCCTCTTCAGCGATGGTATTCACAGATACGCAGTATTTT	CASSVNPSSSAMVFTDTQYF
few	TRBV6-5	TRBJ2-3	.	TGTGCCAGCAGTTGGGACAACACAGATACGCAGTATTTT	CASSWDNTDTQYF
.	TRBV11-3	TRBJ1-1	TRBD1	TGTGCCAGCAGCTACGGGACAGGTGCGGACACTGAAGCTTTCTTT	CASSYGTGADTEAFF
.	TRBV18	TRBJ2-7	.	TGTGCCAGCTCACCACCTACCACCTACGAGCAGTACTTC	CASSPPTTYEQYF
few	TRBV20-1	TRBJ1-1	.	TGCAGTGCTACGTTATACACTGAAGCTTTCTTT	CSATLYTEAFF
medium-sized	TRBV20-1	TRBJ1-2	.	TGCAGTGCTAGAGACCAGACTAACTATGGCTACACCTTC	CSARDQTNYGYTF
few	TRBV20-1	TRBJ2-3	TRBD2	TGCAGTGCTAGCCCAGGGACTAGCGGGATTTTAGATACGCAGTATTTT	CSASPGTSGILDTQYF
.	TRBV7-8	TRBJ1-1	.	TGTGCCAGCAGCTTATATATCGTAGGCCAGGGGAGGGTCGCGAACACTGAAGCTTTCTTT	CASSLYIVGQGRVANTEAFF
few	TRBV4-2	TRBJ2-3	.	TGTGCCAGCAGCCAAGAGGCGGGCCGTCCAGATACGCAGTATTTT	CASSQEAGRPDTQYF
.	TRBV12-2	TRBJ2-2	.	TGTGCAAGTCGCTTAGCGGCCCCTAACACCGGGGAGCTGTTTTTT	CASRLAAPNTGELFF
.	TRBV20-1	TRBJ2-5	TRBD2	TGCAGTGCTAGGACTAGCGGGGTCGAGACCCAGTACTTC	CSARTSGVETQYF
.	TRBV7-9	TRBJ2-1	.	TGTGCCAGCAGCTTGGACGCTAGCCCCTACAATGAGCAGTTCTTC	CASSLDASPYNEQFF
.	TRBV6-1	TRBJ2-5	.	TGTGCCAGCAGCCCCCAACGCCCAATCCTGGAGACCCAGTACTTC	CASSPQRPILETQYF
few	TRBV7-6	TRBJ2-7	TRBD2	TGTGCCAGCAGCAAGACTAGCGGGAGGGCCTACGAGCAGTACTTC	CASSKTSGRAYEQYF
.	TRBV3-1	TRBJ1-1	TRBD1	TGTGCCAGCAACTACAGGGGGAACACTGAAGCTTTCTTT	CASNYRGNTEAFF
medium-sized	TRBV20-1	TRBJ1-2	.	TGCAGTGCCCGAGGGTCTGACACCGCCTATGGCTACACCTTC	CSARGSDTAYGYTF
.	TRBV20-1	TRBJ2-7	.	TGCAGTGCTAGTTTTGGGGTGCCTAGCGCAATCGACGAGCAGTACTTC	CSASFGVPSAIDEQYF
.	TRBV7-3	TRBJ1-1	.	TGTGCCAGCAGTGACGGGAGACGGGCTTTCTTT	CASSDGRRAFF
few	TRBV25-1	TRBJ1-2	.	TGTGCCAGCAGTGACATATCATGGACGGGCCTCTCGGGCTACACCTTC	CASSDISWTGLSGYTF
.	TRBV25-1	TRBJ1-2	TRBD1	TGTGCCAGCAGTGAATCTGACAGGGGGTGGTTATCCTACACCTTC	CASSESDRGWLSYTF
.	TRBV7-9	TRBJ1-1	TRBD1	TGTGCCAGCAGCTTCCGGGACAGTAGCACTGAAGCTTTCTTT	CASSFRDSSTEAFF
medium-sized	TRBV20-1	TRBJ1-2	.	TGCAGTGCTAGAGGCCCCCGTGGGGACTATGGCTACACCTTC	CSARGPRGDYGYTF
few	TRBV11-2	TRBJ2-5	TRBD2	TGTGCCAGCAGCTCCTCCCTGGGCGGGAGGGCCAGTGAGACCCAGTACTTC	CASSSSLGGRASETQYF
few	TRBV15	TRBJ2-7	.	TGTGCCACCAGCCCACCGTACAGCCTTTCTGTGTCCTACGAGCAGTACTTC	CATSPPYSLSVSYEQYF
few	TRBV19	TRBJ1-6	.	TGTGCCAGTAGTAACCAGGGCCATTCACCCCTCCACTTT	CASSNQGHSPLHF
.	TRBV5-4	TRBJ2-5	TRBD1	TGTGCCAGCAGCTTCCGGACAGGGGGCGCGGAGACCCAGTACTTC	CASSFRTGGAETQYF
few	TRBV20-1	TRBJ2-1	.	TGCAGTGCTCTTTCGTTCACCGGCCGATACAATGAGCAGTTCTTC	CSALSFTGRYNEQFF